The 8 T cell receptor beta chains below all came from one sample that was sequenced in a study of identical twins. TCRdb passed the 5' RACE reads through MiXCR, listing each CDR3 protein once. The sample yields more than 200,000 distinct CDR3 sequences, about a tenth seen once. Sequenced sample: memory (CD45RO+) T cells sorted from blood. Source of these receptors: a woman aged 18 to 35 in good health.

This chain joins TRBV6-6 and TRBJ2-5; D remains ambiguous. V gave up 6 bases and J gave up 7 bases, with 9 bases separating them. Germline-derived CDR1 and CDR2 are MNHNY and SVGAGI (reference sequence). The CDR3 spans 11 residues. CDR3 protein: CASSLYWTQYF. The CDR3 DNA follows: TGTGCCAGCAGCCTGTACTGGACCCAGTACTTC.

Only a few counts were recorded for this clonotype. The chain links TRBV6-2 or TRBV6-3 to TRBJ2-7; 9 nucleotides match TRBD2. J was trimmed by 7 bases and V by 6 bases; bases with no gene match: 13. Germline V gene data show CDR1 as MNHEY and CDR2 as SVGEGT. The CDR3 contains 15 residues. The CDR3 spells CASRSGGSGRGEQYF. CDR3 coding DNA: TGTGCCAGCAGATCCGGGGGTAGCGGGAGAGGAGAGCAGTACTTC.

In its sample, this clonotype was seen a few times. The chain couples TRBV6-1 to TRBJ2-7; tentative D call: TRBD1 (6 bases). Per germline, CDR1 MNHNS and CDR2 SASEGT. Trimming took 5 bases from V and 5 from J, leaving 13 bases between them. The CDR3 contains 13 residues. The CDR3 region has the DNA TGTGCCAGCAGTAAACAGGGTCGCGACGAGCAGTACTTC. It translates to CASSKQGRDEQYF.

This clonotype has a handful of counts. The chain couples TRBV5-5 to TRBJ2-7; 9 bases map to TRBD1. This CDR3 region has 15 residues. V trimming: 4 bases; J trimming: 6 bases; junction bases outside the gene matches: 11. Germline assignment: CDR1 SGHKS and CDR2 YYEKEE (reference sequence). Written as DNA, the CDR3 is TGTGCCAGCAGCCGCGACCGGGACAGGGCCCGCGAGCAGTACTTC. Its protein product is CASSRDRDRAREQYF.

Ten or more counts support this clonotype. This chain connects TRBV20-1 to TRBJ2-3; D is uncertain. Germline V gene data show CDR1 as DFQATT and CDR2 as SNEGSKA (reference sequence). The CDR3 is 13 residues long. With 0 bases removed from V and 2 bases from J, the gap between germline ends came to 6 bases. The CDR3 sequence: CSARDRSTDTQYF. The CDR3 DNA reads TGCAGTGCTAGAGATCGATCCACAGATACGCAGTATTTT.

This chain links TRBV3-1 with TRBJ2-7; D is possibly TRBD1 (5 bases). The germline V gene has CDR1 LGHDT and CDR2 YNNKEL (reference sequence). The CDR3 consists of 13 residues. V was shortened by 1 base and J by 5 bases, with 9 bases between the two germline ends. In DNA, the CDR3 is TGTGCCAGCAGCCAAGCTGTCAGGGACGAGCAGTACTTC. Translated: CASSQAVRDEQYF.

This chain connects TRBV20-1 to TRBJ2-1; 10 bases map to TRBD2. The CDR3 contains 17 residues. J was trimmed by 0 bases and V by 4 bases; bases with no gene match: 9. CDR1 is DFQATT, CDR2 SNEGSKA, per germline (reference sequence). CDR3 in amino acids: CSAKKRGGVGSYNEQFF. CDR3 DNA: TGCAGTGCTAAAAAGCGGGGGGGAGTAGGCTCCTACAATGAGCAGTTCTTC.

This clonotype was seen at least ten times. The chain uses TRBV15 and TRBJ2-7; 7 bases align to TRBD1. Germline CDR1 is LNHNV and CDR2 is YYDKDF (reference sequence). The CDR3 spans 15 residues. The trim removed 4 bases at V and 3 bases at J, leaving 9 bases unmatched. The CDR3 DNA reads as TGTGCCACCAGCACAAACCGGGACAGCAACTACGAGCAGTACTTC. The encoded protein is CATSTNRDSNYEQYF.